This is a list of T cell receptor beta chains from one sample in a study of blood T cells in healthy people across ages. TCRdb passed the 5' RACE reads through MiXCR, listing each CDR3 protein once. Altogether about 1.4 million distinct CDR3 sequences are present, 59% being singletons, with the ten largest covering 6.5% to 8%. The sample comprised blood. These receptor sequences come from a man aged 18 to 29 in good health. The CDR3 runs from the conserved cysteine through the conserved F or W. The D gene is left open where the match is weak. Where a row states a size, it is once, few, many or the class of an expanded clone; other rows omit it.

CDR3 DNA: TGTGCCAGCAGCTCACGACTAGCGGGAAACAATGAGCAGTTCTTC
CDR3 protein: CASSSRLAGNNEQFF
J gene: TRBJ2-1
V gene: TRBV3-1
D gene: TRBD2
clone size: -

CDR3 DNA: TGTGCCAGCAGTCTAGTCCCCTCGGACAGGACGTTTGGGTCAGATACGCAGTATTTT
CDR3 protein: CASSLVPSDRTFGSDTQYF
J gene: TRBJ2-3
V gene: TRBV7-6
D gene: TRBD1
clone size: -

CDR3 DNA: TGTGCCAGCAGTTCTTATCCGGGACTAGCGGGAGGGTCCACAGATACGCAGTATTTT
CDR3 protein: CASSSYPGLAGGSTDTQYF
J gene: TRBJ2-3
V gene: TRBV6-5
D gene: TRBD2
clone size: -

CDR3 DNA: TGTGCCAGCAGTGTGAGGACTAGCGGCGACAATGAGCAGTTCTTC
CDR3 protein: CASSVRTSGDNEQFF
J gene: TRBJ2-1
V gene: TRBV2
D gene: TRBD2
clone size: -

CDR3 DNA: TGTGCCAGCAGTACAGGGGTTGGCGAGCAGTTCTTC
CDR3 protein: CASSTGVGEQFF
J gene: TRBJ2-1
V gene: TRBV6-6
D gene: TRBD1
clone size: few

CDR3 DNA: TGTGCCAGCAGCTGGAGGGATGGCTACACCTTC
CDR3 protein: CASSWRDGYTF
J gene: TRBJ1-2
V gene: TRBV11-2
D gene: -
clone size: few

CDR3 DNA: TGCGCCAGCAGCCAAGTTAGGACTAGCTCCTACAATGAGCAGTACTTC
CDR3 protein: CASSQVRTSSYNEQYF
J gene: TRBJ2-7
V gene: TRBV4-1
D gene: TRBD2
clone size: -

CDR3 DNA: TGTGCCAGCACCTCCGGTCCTTCTTCCTACGAGCAGTACTTC
CDR3 protein: CASTSGPSSYEQYF
J gene: TRBJ2-7
V gene: TRBV7-2
D gene: -
clone size: few

CDR3 DNA: TGTGCCAGCAGAACGTATGCGGGGGTTGATCCCTATGGCTACACCTTC
CDR3 protein: CASRTYAGVDPYGYTF
J gene: TRBJ1-2
V gene: TRBV6-5
D gene: -
clone size: -

CDR3 DNA: TGCAGTGCTAAGCCGCCGACTAGCGGGGGTTTTACGCAGTATTTT
CDR3 protein: CSAKPPTSGGFTQYF
J gene: TRBJ2-3
V gene: TRBV20-1
D gene: TRBD2
clone size: few

CDR3 DNA: TGTGCCAGCAGCTTGGAAAGATATAATCAGCCCCAGCATTTT
CDR3 protein: CASSLERYNQPQHF
J gene: TRBJ1-5
V gene: TRBV7-2
D gene: -
clone size: -

CDR3 DNA: TGTGCCAGCAATGGAGGGAAGACCCAGTACTTC
CDR3 protein: CASNGGKTQYF
J gene: TRBJ2-5
V gene: TRBV28
D gene: -
clone size: few